This T cell receptor (beta chain) was profiled in a study of blood T cells in healthy people across ages. Study-wide results and limits: Diversity of TCR beta per million T cells declined in a roughly linear way with age.

A second PCR, run for roughly 7 to 11 cycles, used a sample-barcoded 5' primer plus a J-beta primer mix. TCRdb independently ran MiXCR on the 5' RACE reads; one entry per CDR3 protein. The sample carries about 2 million distinct CDR3 sequences, roughly 52% recorded once. Trimming took off 6 bases at V and 3 bases at J, with 12 bases between the two ends. The germline CDR1 and CDR2 sequences are DFQATT and SNEGSKA (reference sequence). This CDR3 comprises 13 residues. Every donor gave roughly 9.6 milliliters of peripheral blood. A remark on this clonotype: Antigen unknown.

The chain combines TRBV20-1 with TRBJ1-5, with D possibly being TRBD1 (5 bases). This receptor was taken from a woman in her forties in good health. The sequenced sample was blood. The CDR3 coding sequence is TGCAGTGCAGGGACTGAATACAATCAGCCCCAGCATTTT. This gives the protein CSAGTEYNQPQHF.